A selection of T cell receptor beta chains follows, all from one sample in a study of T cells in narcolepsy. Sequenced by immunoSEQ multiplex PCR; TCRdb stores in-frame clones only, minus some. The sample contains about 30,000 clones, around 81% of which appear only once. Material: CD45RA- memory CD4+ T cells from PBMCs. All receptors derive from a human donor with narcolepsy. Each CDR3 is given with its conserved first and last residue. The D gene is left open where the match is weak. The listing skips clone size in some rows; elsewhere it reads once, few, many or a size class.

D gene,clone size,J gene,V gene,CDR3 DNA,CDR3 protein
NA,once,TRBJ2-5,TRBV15,TGTGCCACCAGCAGCGGGTTCGTGGTTGGGGAGACCCAGTACTTC,CATSSGFVVGETQYF
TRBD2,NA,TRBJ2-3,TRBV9,TGTGCCAGCAGCGTAGAAGCTAGCGGGGGCCTCACAGATACGCAGTATTTT,CASSVEASGGLTDTQYF
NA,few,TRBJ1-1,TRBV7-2,TGTGCCAGCAGCTTAGTGCTTCGGGCTGAAGCTTTCTTT,CASSLVLRAEAFF
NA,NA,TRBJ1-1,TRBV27,TGTGCCAGCAGTGGGGGGAGCACTGAAGCTTTCTTT,CASSGGSTEAFF
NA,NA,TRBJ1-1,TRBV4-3,TGCGCCAGCAGCCAAGAGTCGGGCGGACGCACTGAAGCTTTCTTT,CASSQESGGRTEAFF
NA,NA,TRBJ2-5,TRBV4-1,TGCGCCAGCAGCCAAGATGGGTACGGGGGATCACAAGAGACCCAGTACTTC,CASSQDGYGGSQETQYF
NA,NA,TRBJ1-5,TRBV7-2,TGTGCCAGCAGCTTACTGCACGGGACCAATCAGCCCCAGCATTTT,CASSLLHGTNQPQHF
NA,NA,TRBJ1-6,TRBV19,TGTGCCAGTAGTGATGCTGACTCCAGAGGTGGTTCACCCCTCCACTTT,CASSDADSRGGSPLHF
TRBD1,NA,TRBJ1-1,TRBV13,TGTGCCAGCAGCGCCCGGGACAGGGCCTCTTCTGGGGCTTTCTTT,CASSARDRASSGAFF
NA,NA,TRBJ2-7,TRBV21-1,TGTGCCAGCAGCAAAGGGTCCGTCCCGGGGGCCTACGAGCAGTACTTC,CASSKGSVPGAYEQYF
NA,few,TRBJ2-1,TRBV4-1,TGCGCCAGCAGCCAATTTGGGGAAACGCACTATGAGCAGTTCTTC,CASSQFGETHYEQFF